This TCR beta chain derives from a study of Ad26.COV2.S vaccination and SARS-CoV-2 variants. For the study at large: Sample donor was a member of the COV1001 Ad26.COV2.S trial arm. In the study, Ad26.COV2.S was injected intramuscularly once, or twice 56 days apart.

This clone was counted between two and nine times. Treatment in this sample: around 19 received Ad26.COV2.S at low or high dose, single or two shots; roughly five received placebo; per-sample allocation not given. Collection of samples fell on day 63 after the first vaccine or placebo injection. V was clipped by 1 base and J by 1 base, with 19 bases between them. The length of the CDR3 is 18 residues. CDR1 is MGHRA and CDR2 is YSYEKL in the germline V gene. Assay used: immunoSEQ multiplex PCR; TCRdb lists only in-frame clones, some missing. Counted here are roughly 680,000 clones, 89% occurring once; the ten biggest clones make up nearly 1.5%.

This specimen was peripheral blood, taken in a trial of Ad26.COV2.S vaccine versus placebo. The origin of this receptor is a person aged 18-60 years who received the Ad26.COV2.S COVID-19 vaccine or a placebo. V usage is TRBV4-1 and J usage is TRBJ1-2; a possible D gene is TRBD1 (5 bases). The CDR3 sequence is CASSQGESGLSFNYGYTF. The CDR3 coding sequence is TGCGCCAGCAGCCAAGGGGAGTCAGGGCTAAGTTTTAACTATGGCTACACCTTC.